Shown below are 27 T cell receptor beta chains from a single sample sequenced in a study of cytomegalovirus exposure and HLA in healthy donors. The PCR employed 60 Vbeta primers together with 13 Jbeta primers. Sequenced by immunoSEQ multiplex PCR; TCRdb stores in-frame clones only, minus some. The sample lists more than 150,000 clones; over 80% were seen once. What was sequenced was PBMCs. These receptors all come from a man in his fifties in good health and CMV-seronegative.

Turning to this clone: Other DNA sequences of this sample code for an identical CDR3. This chain connects TRBV5-1 to TRBJ2-5, with D maybe TRBD1 (6 bases). The germline gives CDR1 SGHRS, CDR2 YFSETQ. CDR3 length: 14 amino acids. V was clipped by 0 bases and J by 2 bases, with 8 bases between them. The CDR3 region is CASSLAGAQETQYF. The CDR3 DNA follows: TGCGCCAGCAGCTTGGCAGGGGCGCAAGAGACCCAGTACTTC.

Notes on this clone: Other DNA variants within this sample encode the same CDR3. CDR3 coding DNA: TGTGCCAGCAGTTCCCCGACGGGGGGATACATTAACTATGGCTACACCTTC. Translation: CASSSPTGGYINYGYTF. The chain is built from TRBV28 and TRBJ1-2; a weak D match, TRBD1 (5 bases). CDR1 is MDHEN and CDR2 is SYDVKM in the germline V gene. The CDR3 totals 17 residues. Trimming cost V 4 bases and J 1 base, with 19 bases left between them.

CDR3 amino acids: CASSWTSLGTDTQYF. DNA for the CDR3: TGTGCCAGCAGCTGGACTAGCCTCGGCACAGATACGCAGTATTTT. The chain combines TRBV7-2 with TRBJ2-3; TRBD2 agrees at 8 bases. The CDR3 is made up of 15 amino acids. From germline, CDR1 is SGHTA and CDR2 FQGNSA. Trimming at V came to 4 bases and at J to 1 base, leaving 4 bases not matched to a gene.

The chain is built from TRBV7-2 and TRBJ2-2; D may be TRBD2 (6 bases). V gave up 0 bases and J gave up 4 bases, with 9 bases separating them. CDR3 size: 15 residues. Per the germline V gene, CDR1 is SGHTA and CDR2 is FQGNSA. The CDR3 DNA is TGTGCCAGCAGCTTAGCGGGAGCGGGCACCGGGGAGCTGTTTTTT. Protein product: CASSLAGAGTGELFF. The full variable domain, with the rest looked up from reference TRBV7-2 and TRBJ2-2, is GAGVSQSPSNKVTEKGKDVELRCDPISGHTALYWYRQSLGQGLEFLIYFQGNSAPDKSGLPSDRFSAERTGGSVSTLTIQRTQQEDSAVYLCASSLAGAGTGELFFGEGSRLTVL.

This clone was seen more than once but under ten times. The rearrangement joins TRBV7-9 to TRBJ2-7; tentatively, D is TRBD2 (6 bases). CDR3 size: 14 residues. The germline CDR1 and CDR2 sequences are SEHNR and FQNEAQ (reference sequence). V lost 3 bases and J lost 7, with 16 bases in between. This CDR3 is CASSLGTPGEEQYF. In DNA form, the CDR3 reads TGTGCCAGCAGCTTGGGGACCCCGGGGGAAGAGCAGTACTTC.

The J gene is TRBJ2-7, the V gene TRBV6-5; D is unresolved. The CDR3 runs to 16 residues. The germline CDR1 and CDR2 sequences are MNHEY and SVGAGI. Trimming took off 0 bases at V and 2 bases at J, with 14 bases between the two ends. CDR3 in DNA: TGTGCCAGCAGTTACTCGATGGTACACAAAACCTACGAGCAGTACTTC. Translating it yields CASSYSMVHKTYEQYF.

This chain links TRBV4-1 with TRBJ1-2; tentative D call: TRBD1 (5 bases). CDR1 is MGHRA and CDR2 is YSYEKL in the germline V gene. The V and J ends lost 0 bases and 3 bases respectively, with 11 bases between them. The CDR3 sequence is 15 residues long. CDR3 sequence reads: CASSQDAQGYYGYTF. The CDR3 region has the DNA TGCGCCAGCAGCCAAGATGCCCAGGGATACTATGGCTACACCTTC.

The V call is TRBV5-4, the J call TRBJ1-2; D not resolved. With 0 bases removed from V and 2 bases from J, the gap between germline ends came to 5 bases. This CDR3 region has 13 residues. CDR1 is SGHNT, CDR2 YYREEE, per germline (reference sequence). The DNA of the CDR3 is TGTGCCAGCAGCTTGGGGCGGAACTATGGCTACACCTTC. This translates into CASSLGRNYGYTF.

The chain uses TRBV7-2 and TRBJ2-7, with TRBD2 as a possible D gene (6 bases). The V end was cut by 0 bases, the J end by 3 bases, with 9 bases between. In germline, CDR1 is SGHTA, CDR2 FQGNSA. The CDR3 has 14 residues. The CDR3 DNA sequence: TGTGCCAGCAGCTTAGCTAGCGGAAACTACGAGCAGTACTTC. This encodes CASSLASGNYEQYF.

The CDR3 coding sequence is TGTGCCAGCAGATTGACCGGAACTGCGGCCCAGTACTTC. Translated: CASRLTGTAAQYF. V usage is TRBV11-2 and J usage is TRBJ2-5; D not certain. The germline CDR1 and CDR2 sequences are SGHAT and FQNNGV. Between the trimmed V and J ends, which lost 6 bases and 9 bases, there was a span of 17 bases. The CDR3 consists of 13 residues.

This clone was seen once. V gene TRBV6-5 combines with J gene TRBJ2-2, with D unclear. With 0 bases removed from V and 4 bases from J, the gap between germline ends came to 6 bases. Germline V gene sequence: CDR1 MNHEY, CDR2 SVGAGI. The CDR3 consists of 14 residues. For the CDR3, the DNA is TGTGCCAGCAGTTACTCGAGTCTCACCGGGGAGCTGTTTTTT. Its translation: CASSYSSLTGELFF.

The rearrangement uses TRBV6-1 and TRBJ2-3; 9 bases align to TRBD2. Germline-derived CDR1 and CDR2 are MNHNS and SASEGT. V dropped 4 bases and J dropped 2; count of bases not matched to a gene: 10. The length of the CDR3 is 17 residues. Here the CDR3 DNA reads TGTGCCAGCAGTGCGGGACTGACTAGCGGCCTCACAGATACGCAGTATTTT. Translated: CASSAGLTSGLTDTQYF.

This clone was observed once. The chain joins TRBV5-1 to TRBJ2-7; TRBD1 might be the D (6 bases). This CDR3 region has 14 residues. V dropped 4 bases and J dropped 3 bases, with 14 bases sitting between them. The germline V gene has CDR1 SGHRS and CDR2 YFSETQ. CDR3 DNA: TGCGCCAGCAGCGCTGGACAGACCGTCTACGAGCAGTACTTC. Encoded protein: CASSAGQTVYEQYF.

The chain combines TRBV7-2 with TRBJ2-5, with D possibly matching TRBD2 (6 bases). The better agreement between TRBJ2-7 and the DNA end casts doubt on the J call. From germline, CDR1 is SGHTA and CDR2 FQGNSA. The CDR3 contains 18 residues. CDR3 region: CASSLGKIGSSPSYEQYF. In nucleotides, the CDR3 is TGTGCCAGCAGCTTAGGCAAAATCGGGAGCTCGCCCTCCTACGAGCAGTACTTC.

This chain links TRBV30 with TRBJ1-2, with D possibly being TRBD1 (6 bases). V lost 1 base to trimming and J lost 8 bases, with 14 bases between them. Germline CDR1 and CDR2: GTSNPN and SVGIG (reference sequence). This CDR3 region has 13 residues. CDR3 sequence (DNA): TGTGCCTGGAGTGGGGGTGGGGGGGCGGGCTACACCTTC. Amino acids: CAWSGGGGAGYTF.

This sequence joins TRBV13 and TRBJ1-6; maybe TRBD1 (5 bases). The CDR3 loop spans 15 amino acids. Germline CDR1 is PRHDT and CDR2 is FYEKMQ (reference sequence). V was trimmed by 5 bases and J by 5 bases, leaving 13 bases between them. In DNA, the CDR3 is TGTGCCAGCAGCGGCCGACAGTTGAATAATTCACCCCTCCACTTT. Amino acid sequence: CASSGRQLNNSPLHF.

V and J are TRBV30 and TRBJ2-3; D ambiguous. The CDR3 runs 11 residues. Trimming pared 5 bases from V and 6 bases from J, leaving 9 bases between. The germline V gene has CDR1 GTSNPN and CDR2 SVGIG (reference sequence). The DNA for the CDR3 is TGTGCCTGGTCCTCAGGCGATACGCAGTATTTT. Translated, it gives CAWSSGDTQYF.

This chain joins TRBV4-1 and TRBJ2-7; a weak D match, TRBD2 (6 bases). V was clipped by 2 bases and J by 6 bases, with 14 bases between them. The CDR3 is 14 amino acids. Germline assignment: CDR1 MGHRA and CDR2 YSYEKL. The CDR3 sequence is CASSQTGSLAEQYF. The CDR3 nucleotides are TGCGCCAGCAGCCAAACCGGGAGTCTAGCCGAGCAGTACTTC.

The rearrangement uses TRBV9 and TRBJ1-1; the D gene is possibly TRBD1 (5 bases). Trimming removed 0 bases from V and 5 bases from J, with 14 bases in between. Germline V gene lookup returns CDR1 SGDLS and CDR2 YYNGEE. This CDR3 is built from 15 residues. The CDR3 DNA follows: TGTGCCAGCAGCGTAGACATGGCGGGGGGAACTGAAGCTTTCTTT. Encoded protein: CASSVDMAGGTEAFF.

The chain recombines TRBV5-1 with TRBJ2-3; no reliable D call. Trimming took off 4 bases at V and 6 bases at J, with 6 bases between the two ends. Germline V gives CDR1 SGHRS, CDR2 YFSETQ. The CDR3 is 11 amino acids. The DNA for the CDR3 is TGCGCCAGCAGCGAGGTGGATACGCAGTATTTT. This translates into CASSEVDTQYF. Full variable domain (remainder filled in from reference TRBV5-1 and TRBJ2-3): KAGVTQTPRYLIKTRGQQVTLSCSPISGHRSVSWYQQTPGQGLQFLFEYFSETQRNKGNFPGRFSGRQFSNSRSEMNVSTLELGDSALYLCASSEVDTQYFGPGTRLTVL.

V is TRBV9 and J is TRBJ1-1, with 8 nucleotides matching TRBD1. The CDR3 covers 13 residues. V shed 3 bases and J 11 bases; nucleotides not matched to a gene: 9. CDR1 is SGDLS and CDR2 is YYNGEE in the germline V gene. The CDR3 loop is CASSAIPGQDAFF. For the CDR3, the DNA is TGTGCCAGCAGCGCCATCCCGGGACAGGACGCTTTCTTT.

This clone was picked up one time. The chain couples TRBV10-3 to TRBJ1-5; perhaps TRBD1 as D (5 bases). Germline assignment: CDR1 ENHRY and CDR2 SYGVKD. V lost 8 bases and J lost 3, with 11 bases in between. The CDR3 loop spans 13 amino acids. CDR3 region: CAIRRGLNQPQHF. The CDR3 nucleotides read TGTGCCATCCGCCGGGGACTCAATCAGCCCCAGCATTTT.

The J gene is TRBJ2-7, the V gene TRBV27, with 8 nucleotides matching TRBD1. The J segment lost 0 bases and the V segment lost 1 base, leaving 2 bases of the junction unmatched. The CDR3 extends over 15 amino acids. Germline values: CDR1 MNHEY, CDR2 SMNVEV (reference sequence). DNA of the CDR3: TGTGCCAGCAGTTTATATACAGGGGGCTCCTACGAGCAGTACTTC. It specifies CASSLYTGGSYEQYF.

The chain carries TRBV6-1 and TRBJ1-1; tentatively, D is TRBD1 (5 bases). CDR3 length: 15 residues. V was trimmed by 1 base and J by 4 bases, leaving 13 bases between them. Germline CDR1 MNHNS, CDR2 SASEGT. The CDR3 loop is CASSEGAPQGTEAFF. The CDR3 nucleotides read TGTGCCAGCAGTGAAGGAGCGCCTCAGGGCACTGAAGCTTTCTTT.

V usage is TRBV4-2 and J usage is TRBJ2-7; TRBD2 matches at 8 bases. V gave up 1 base and J gave up 2 bases; unmatched junction bases: 4. The CDR3 runs to 15 residues. Germline V gene lookup returns CDR1 LGHNA and CDR2 YNFKEQ. In DNA, the CDR3 is TGTGCCAGCAGCCAAGTCGAAGCGGGAGCCTACGAGCAGTACTTC. Protein: CASSQVEAGAYEQYF.

This clone was found a few times. The rearrangement uses TRBV30 and TRBJ2-1, with D possibly matching TRBD1 (6 bases). V was pared by 5 bases and J by 7 bases, with 15 bases between. This CDR3 region has 13 residues. Germline assignment: CDR1 GTSNPN and CDR2 SVGIG (reference sequence). As DNA, the CDR3 is TGTGCCTGGGAAGGACAGCCCTTAAATGAGCAGTTCTTC. It codes for CAWEGQPLNEQFF.

The count of this clone is one. The rearrangement links TRBV7-2 to TRBJ2-3; D is possibly TRBD2 (6 bases). Trimming took 0 bases from V and 3 from J, leaving 10 bases between them. This CDR3 has 15 amino acids. CDR1 and CDR2 from the germline V gene are SGHTA and FQGNSA. CDR3 DNA: TGTGCCAGCAGCTTAGCGGGGACTCTGACAGATACGCAGTATTTT. Translation: CASSLAGTLTDTQYF. Together with reference TRBV7-2 and TRBJ2-3, the CDR3 gives the full variable domain: GAGVSQSPSNKVTEKGKDVELRCDPISGHTALYWYRQSLGQGLEFLIYFQGNSAPDKSGLPSDRFSAERTGGSVSTLTIQRTQQEDSAVYLCASSLAGTLTDTQYFGPGTRLTVL.